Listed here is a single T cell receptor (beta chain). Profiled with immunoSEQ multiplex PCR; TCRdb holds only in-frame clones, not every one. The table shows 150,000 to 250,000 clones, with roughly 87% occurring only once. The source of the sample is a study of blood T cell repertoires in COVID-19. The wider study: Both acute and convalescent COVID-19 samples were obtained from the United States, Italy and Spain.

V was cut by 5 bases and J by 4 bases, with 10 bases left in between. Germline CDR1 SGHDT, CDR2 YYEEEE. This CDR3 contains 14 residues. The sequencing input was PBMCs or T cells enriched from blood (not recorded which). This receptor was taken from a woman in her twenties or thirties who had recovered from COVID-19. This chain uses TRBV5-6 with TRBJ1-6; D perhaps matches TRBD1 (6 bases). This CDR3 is CASRSTGYNSPLHF. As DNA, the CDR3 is TGTGCCAGCAGATCTACAGGGTATAATTCACCCCTCCACTTT.